The rows below give T cell receptor beta chains drawn from one sample of a study of siplizumab effects on memory and regulatory T cells. Libraries were prepared by immunoSEQ multiplex PCR; TCRdb keeps only in-frame clonotypes and omits some of them. The sample consists of 95,000 to 130,000 clones, roughly 94% of them appearing once. The specimen was non-Treg CD4+ T cells sorted from blood. The receptors here all came from a human donor in good health. The CDR3 runs from the conserved cysteine through the conserved F or W. A D gene is named only where the DNA matches it firmly. For some rows the clone size is stated as once, few or many, or as a class when expanded; others skip it.

v_gene	abundance	j_gene	len	d_gene	CDR3aa	CDR3nt
TRBV5-1	NA	TRBJ1-4	16	NA	CASSLAIQVGNEKLFF	TGCGCCAGCAGCTTGGCTATACAGGTGGGGAATGAAAAACTGTTTTTT
TRBV5-1	NA	TRBJ2-5	16	TRBD2	CASSSGTSGAGETQYF	TGCGCCAGCAGCTCGGGGACTAGCGGGGCCGGAGAGACCCAGTACTTC
TRBV29-1	NA	TRBJ2-5	13	NA	CSVDSLRAETQYF	TGCAGCGTTGACTCCCTCCGGGCGGAGACCCAGTACTTC
TRBV2	NA	TRBJ1-5	16	NA	CASSGGGGELNQPQHF	TGTGCCAGCAGCGGGGGGGGTGGAGAACTCAATCAGCCCCAGCATTTT
TRBV7-9	NA	TRBJ1-1	13	NA	CASSLIGDTEAFF	TGTGCCAGCAGCTTAATCGGGGACACTGAAGCTTTCTTT
TRBV11-2	NA	TRBJ2-5	13	NA	CASSFAATETQYF	TGTGCCAGCAGCTTTGCGGCCACGGAGACCCAGTACTTC
TRBV5-3	NA	TRBJ1-1	16	NA	CARSLRRQGSNTEAFF	TGTGCCAGAAGCTTGAGGAGGCAGGGATCGAACACTGAAGCTTTCTTT
TRBV11-1	NA	TRBJ2-5	14	NA	CASSLDLGGGTQYF	TGTGCCAGCAGCTTAGATCTCGGGGGAGGGACCCAGTACTTC
TRBV27	NA	TRBJ2-2	13	NA	CASTRGGSGELFF	TGTGCCAGCACTAGGGGTGGGTCCGGGGAGCTGTTTTTT
TRBV19	NA	TRBJ2-1	16	TRBD2	CASSIALAGEDNEQFF	TGTGCCAGTAGTATAGCCCTAGCGGGAGAAGACAATGAGCAGTTCTTC
TRBV5-1	once	TRBJ2-3	15	TRBD2	CASTPSGFSTDTQYF	TGCGCCAGCACGCCTAGCGGCTTCAGCACAGATACGCAGTATTTT
TRBV6-5	NA	TRBJ2-3	14	NA	CASRRAVSTDTQYF	TGTGCCAGCAGAAGGGCCGTTTCGACAGATACGCAGTATTTT
TRBV6-1	NA	TRBJ1-5	14	TRBD1	CASDPDRVGQPQHF	TGTGCCAGCGACCCCGACAGGGTGGGTCAGCCCCAGCATTTT
TRBV9	NA	TRBJ2-3	16	NA	CASSVLLDPSTDTQYF	TGTGCCAGCAGCGTACTGTTGGATCCTAGCACAGATACGCAGTATTTT
TRBV2	NA	TRBJ1-1	13	NA	CASSDREGGEAFF	TGTGCCAGCAGTGACAGGGAGGGGGGCGAAGCTTTCTTT
TRBV25-1	NA	TRBJ2-7	13	NA	CATIEGKANEQYF	TGTGCTACGATTGAGGGAAAAGCCAACGAGCAGTACTTC
TRBV10-3	NA	TRBJ1-5	13	NA	CAISASGNQPQHF	TGTGCCATCAGTGCCTCAGGGAATCAGCCCCAGCATTTT
TRBV6-5	NA	TRBJ1-1	13	NA	CASSYSVNTEAFF	TGTGCCAGCAGTTACTCGGTCAACACTGAAGCTTTCTTT
TRBV7-9	NA	TRBJ2-3	13	NA	CASSELAGDTQYF	TGTGCCAGCAGCGAACTAGCAGGGGATACGCAGTATTTT
TRBV5-6	NA	TRBJ2-1	17	TRBD2	CASSFTLAGGPDNEQFF	TGTGCCAGCAGCTTCACACTAGCGGGGGGGCCGGACAATGAGCAGTTCTTC
TRBV6-6	NA	TRBJ1-1	14	NA	CASSSPRTNTEAFF	TGTGCCAGCAGTTCCCCACGGACGAACACTGAAGCTTTCTTT
TRBV19	few	TRBJ2-7	14	TRBD1	CASRGWDRKNEQYF	TGTGCCAGTAGAGGCTGGGACAGGAAAAACGAGCAGTACTTC
TRBV6-6	NA	TRBJ2-7	15	NA	CASSFAQTGSYEQYF	TGTGCCAGCAGTTTCGCCCAGACAGGATCCTACGAGCAGTACTTC
TRBV7-8	NA	TRBJ2-2	15	TRBD2	CASALGGPGTGELFF	TGTGCCAGCGCCTTGGGAGGGCCGGGCACCGGGGAGCTGTTTTTT
TRBV6-1	NA	TRBJ2-7	14	NA	CASISRGRGNEQYF	TGTGCCAGCATCTCCCGGGGCAGGGGAAACGAGCAGTACTTC
TRBV6-5	NA	TRBJ1-1	15	TRBD1	CASSYSPGQGSEAFF	TGTGCCAGCAGTTACTCCCCGGGACAGGGTTCTGAAGCTTTCTTT
TRBV27	NA	TRBJ2-7	14	NA	CASSLSRLGYEQYF	TGTGCCAGCAGTTTATCCAGGCTAGGTTACGAGCAGTACTTC
TRBV6-1	once	TRBJ1-2	12	NA	CATKGANYGYTF	TGTGCCACTAAGGGGGCTAACTATGGCTACACCTTC
TRBV10-1	NA	TRBJ2-1	14	NA	CASSESPSYNEQFF	TGCGCCAGCAGTGAGTCGCCCTCCTACAATGAGCAGTTCTTC
TRBV5-6	NA	TRBJ2-6	15	NA	CASSLYRTRANVLTF	TGTGCCAGCAGCCTTTATCGTACTAGGGCCAACGTCCTGACTTTC
TRBV5-6	NA	TRBJ1-2	14	NA	CASTTRLRVGGYTF	TGTGCCAGCACCACGCGGTTGAGGGTGGGCGGCTACACCTTC
TRBV29-1	NA	TRBJ1-1	13	TRBD1	CSVGTGWDTEAFF	TGCAGCGTGGGGACAGGGTGGGACACTGAAGCTTTCTTT
TRBV7-9	NA	TRBJ1-2	15	TRBD1	CASSLMAGGDYGYTF	TGTGCCAGCAGCTTAATGGCAGGGGGCGACTATGGCTACACCTTC
TRBV14	NA	TRBJ2-2	12	NA	CASSQYTGELFF	TGTGCCAGCAGCCAGTACACCGGGGAGCTGTTTTTT
TRBV5-6	NA	TRBJ1-1	13	TRBD1	CASSLGTGREAFF	TGTGCCAGCAGCTTGGGGACAGGGCGTGAAGCTTTCTTT
TRBV11-2	NA	TRBJ2-3	16	TRBD2	CASSRGTSGSTDTQYF	TGTGCCAGCAGCCGGGGGACTAGCGGGAGCACAGATACGCAGTATTTT
TRBV4-1	NA	TRBJ1-2	12	NA	CASSQDKYGYTF	TGCGCCAGCAGCCAAGACAAGTATGGCTACACCTTC
TRBV7-2	NA	TRBJ1-3	15	NA	CASSLHGYSGNTIYF	TGTGCCAGCAGCTTACACGGATACTCTGGAAACACCATATATTTT
TRBV5-8	NA	TRBJ1-1	14	NA	CASSLAPPLDGAFF	TGTGCCAGCAGCTTGGCCCCACCTTTGGATGGAGCTTTCTTT
TRBV5-1	NA	TRBJ2-5	14	TRBD1	CASSFGTVGETQYF	TGCGCCAGCAGCTTCGGGACAGTTGGGGAGACCCAGTACTTC
TRBV18	NA	TRBJ2-5	15	TRBD2	CASSPVAGGKETQYF	TGTGCCAGCTCACCAGTAGCGGGAGGGAAAGAGACCCAGTACTTC
TRBV6-1	NA	TRBJ2-7	11	NA	CASHGTYEQYF	TGTGCCAGCCATGGGACCTACGAGCAGTACTTC
TRBV18	NA	TRBJ2-1	13	NA	CASSPQGRNEQFF	TGTGCCAGCTCACCACAGGGTAGGAATGAGCAGTTCTTC
TRBV6-1	NA	TRBJ2-7	15	NA	CASRQGSLGTYEQYF	TGTGCCAGCAGGCAGGGTTCCTTAGGTACCTACGAGCAGTACTTC
TRBV12-5	NA	TRBJ1-2	14	TRBD1	CASGPGQGANGYTF	TGTGCTAGTGGCCCGGGACAGGGGGCGAATGGCTACACCTTC
TRBV12-5	NA	TRBJ2-2	15	TRBD1	CASGHRGWNTGELFF	TGTGCTAGTGGCCACAGGGGATGGAACACCGGGGAGCTGTTTTTT
TRBV7-3	NA	TRBJ2-4	13	NA	CASSLGLENIQYF	TGTGCCAGCAGCCTCGGACTCGAAAACATTCAGTACTTC
TRBV19	NA	TRBJ1-5	13	NA	CASSIRGDQPQHF	TGTGCCAGTAGTATCCGGGGAGATCAGCCCCAGCATTTT
TRBV5-6	NA	TRBJ1-5	14	NA	CASSLARGNQPQHF	TGTGCCAGCAGCTTGGCCAGGGGCAATCAGCCCCAGCATTTT
TRBV7-9	NA	TRBJ2-5	12	NA	CASSELAETQYF	TGTGCCAGCAGCGAGCTAGCAGAGACCCAGTACTTC